Presented here are 7 T cell receptor beta chains from one specimen sequenced in a study of blood T cells in healthy people across ages. It was with a sample-barcoded 5' primer and a J-beta primer mix that a second PCR of about 6 to 12 cycles was run. TCRdb reprocessed the 5' RACE reads via MiXCR and lists one record per CDR3 protein. The repertoire includes 380,000 or so distinct CDR3 sequences, about 49% of them detected once, and over 40% sits in the top ten. Sequencing was carried out using blood. Receptors originate from a man aged 60-69 years in good health.

This clonotype was recorded once. The chain links TRBV20-1 to TRBJ2-7; 10 bases fit TRBD2. V lost 4 bases and J lost 4; bases outside the gene matches: 4. This CDR3 has 13 amino acids. Germline V gene data show CDR1 as DFQATT and CDR2 as SNEGSKA (reference sequence). As DNA, the CDR3 is TGCAGTGCTACTAGCGGGAGTTTTTACGAGCAGTACTTC. Translating gives CSATSGSFYEQYF.

The V call is TRBV20-1, the J call TRBJ1-6, with D possibly TRBD1 on 6 matching bases. This CDR3 is 15 amino acids long. Deletions cut 5 bases from V and 7 bases from J, with 18 bases between. Looked up from germline, CDR1 is DFQATT and CDR2 is SNEGSKA (reference sequence). As DNA, the CDR3 is TGCAGTGCTCCCGGGACACTCCGGACCAATTCACCCCTCCACTTT. Amino acids: CSAPGTLRTNSPLHF.

The chain carries TRBV12-3 or TRBV12-4 and TRBJ2-6; D possibly uses TRBD1 or TRBD2 (6 bases each). V gave up 2 bases and J gave up 2 bases, with 13 bases separating them. There are 17 residues in the CDR3. CDR3 loop: CASSLWGAGAGANVLTF. The CDR3 bases are TGTGCCAGCAGTTTATGGGGGGCAGGGGCTGGGGCCAACGTCCTGACTTTC.

V is TRBV5-6 and J is TRBJ1-2; D is possibly TRBD1 (5 bases). The CDR3 is 14 amino acids. The germline gives CDR1 SGHDT, CDR2 YYEEEE. V was trimmed by 5 bases and J by 5 bases, leaving 16 bases between them. The CDR3 nucleotides are TGTGCCAGCAGTTACCGGGCCGGGACGTATGGCTACACCTTC. It yields the protein CASSYRAGTYGYTF.

V and J are TRBV7-2 and TRBJ1-2, with TRBD1 matching over 8 bases. Unmatched junction bases numbered 7, after V lost 0 bases and J lost 4 bases. Germline loops: CDR1 SGHTA, CDR2 FQGNSA. CDR3 length equals 16 residues. CDR3 sequence (DNA): TGTGCCAGCAGCTTAGCGGGGGACAGGAACCTCTATGGCTACACCTTC. Its protein is CASSLAGDRNLYGYTF.

Comment on this clonotype: A much larger clone is a single base away; this may be a read error. The chain has TRBV5-1 and TRBJ2-3, with 13 bases identical to TRBD2. Germline loops: CDR1 SGHRS, CDR2 YFSETQ. The CDR3 length is 16 residues. CDR3 DNA sequence: TGCGCCAGCAGCTCTGGACTAGCGGGAGCCACAGATACGCGGTATTTT. It codes for CASSSGLAGATDTRYF.

The sample holds many counts of this clonotype. V and J are TRBV20-1 and TRBJ2-1; 7 bases map to TRBD2. The CDR3 spans 16 residues. V shed 2 bases and J 8 bases; nucleotides not matched to a gene: 15. CDR1 is DFQATT, CDR2 SNEGSKA, per germline (reference sequence). Here the CDR3 reads CSARSLRLAGIDEQFF. The CDR3, as DNA: TGCAGTGCTAGATCACTTAGACTAGCCGGTATAGATGAGCAGTTCTTC.